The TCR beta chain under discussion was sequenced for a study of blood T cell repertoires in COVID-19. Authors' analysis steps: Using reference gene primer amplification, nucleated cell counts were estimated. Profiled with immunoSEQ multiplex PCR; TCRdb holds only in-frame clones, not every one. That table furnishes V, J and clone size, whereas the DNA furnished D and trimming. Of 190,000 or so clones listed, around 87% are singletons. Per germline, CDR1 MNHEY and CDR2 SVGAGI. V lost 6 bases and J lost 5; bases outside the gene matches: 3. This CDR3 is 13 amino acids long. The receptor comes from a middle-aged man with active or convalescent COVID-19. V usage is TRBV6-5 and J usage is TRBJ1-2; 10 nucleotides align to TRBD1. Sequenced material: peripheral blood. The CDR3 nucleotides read TGTGCCAGCAGGGGACAGGGGCGGTATGGCTACACCTTC. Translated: CASRGQGRYGYTF.